The text below deals with one TCR beta chain. This sample was taken from a study of CD8 T cells in Susac syndrome. This CDR3 spans 16 amino acids. Reverse transcription of roughly 0.5 to 1 ug RNA used random hexamers. TCRdb redid the calling of the immunoSEQ multiplex PCR reads with MiXCR, one entry per CDR3 protein. The table includes 95,000 to 150,000 distinct CDR3 sequences, about 95% detected once. This sequence was found in a human donor with Susac syndrome. The sequenced sample consisted of CD8+ T cells from PBMCs. J is TRBJ1-6 and V is TRBV21-1; TRBD1 is the table's D call, not checked against the DNA. TRBV21-1 is a pseudogene locus. The CDR3 sequence: CASSKADRGHGSPLHF. The CDR3 coding sequence is TGTGCCAGCAGCAAGGCAGATCGGGGGCATGGATCACCCCTCCACTTT.